What follows describes a single T cell receptor beta chain. Trimming shortened V by 4 bases and J by 3 bases, and 20 bases separated the two germline ends. CDR1 and CDR2 from the germline V gene are SGHAT and FQNNGV. The CDR3 has 17 amino acids. The source of the sample is a study of blood T cell repertoires in COVID-19. Profiled with immunoSEQ multiplex PCR; TCRdb holds only in-frame clones, not every one. The sample has tens of thousands of clones, roughly 90% seen once; the top ten hold roughly 2.3%. Sequencing was done on a sample of peripheral blood. This rearrangement joins TRBV11-2 to TRBJ2-3; possibly TRBD2 for D (6 bases). The TCR originated in a man between 50 and 59 years old with acute or convalescent COVID-19. CDR3 DNA sequence: TGTGCCAGCAGCTCGTTATTAGGAAGCGGGCCTACAGATACGCAGTATTTT. Its translation: CASSSLLGSGPTDTQYF.